The 29 T cell receptor beta chains given below trace back to one sample, sequenced in a study of cytomegalovirus exposure and HLA in healthy donors. PCR primers comprised 60 Vbeta and 13 Jbeta primers. TCRdb's copy holds only in-frame clones and misses some; the assay was immunoSEQ multiplex PCR. The data show more than 95,000 clones, with 64% seen just once and 3.2% held by the top ten. Source material: PBMCs. These receptors came from a man in his sixties in good health and CMV-seronegative.

This chain joins TRBV6-5 and TRBJ2-2, with 8 positions matching TRBD1. Trimming took 7 bases from V and 4 from J; bases not matched to a gene: 2. Germline V lookup: CDR1 MNHEY, CDR2 SVGAGI. The CDR3 loop spans 13 amino acids. In nucleotides, the CDR3 is TGTGCCAGCAATGACAGGGGCACCGGGGAGCTGTTTTTT. Translating it yields CASNDRGTGELFF.

In its sample, this clone was seen once. The rearrangement uses TRBV5-1 and TRBJ2-3; the D is unclear. Germline lookup yields CDR1 SGHRS and CDR2 YFSETQ. The CDR3 extends over 13 amino acids. Trimming pared 2 bases from V and 2 bases from J, leaving 6 bases between. In DNA form, the CDR3 reads TGCGCCAGCAGCTTTGTGGCCACAGATACGCAGTATTTT. This gives the protein CASSFVATDTQYF.

The table lists this clone with a few counts. This chain joins TRBV28 and TRBJ1-4; D might be TRBD1 (6 bases). Trimming removed 7 bases at V and 11 bases at J, with 17 bases between. The germline V gene encodes CDR1 MDHEN and CDR2 SYDVKM. CDR3 length: 13 amino acids. This CDR3 is CASTELRGEKLFF. For the CDR3, the DNA is TGTGCCAGCACCGAGCTCAGGGGTGAGAAACTGTTTTTT.

The chain recombines TRBV11-2 with TRBJ1-2; no definite D call. Germline V gives CDR1 SGHAT, CDR2 FQNNGV. The CDR3 is 14 residues long. V shed 4 bases and J shed 3 bases, with 12 bases lying between them. The CDR3 nucleotides are TGTGCCAGCAGCTCCCTTCGAGTTGACTATGGCTACACCTTC. Its protein is CASSSLRVDYGYTF. The variable domain in full, with the rest retrieved from reference TRBV11-2 and TRBJ1-2, is EAGVAQSPRYKIIEKRQSVAFWCNPISGHATLYWYQQILGQGPKLLIQFQNNGVVDDSQLPKDRFSAERLKGVDSTLKIQPAKLEDSAVYLCASSSLRVDYGYTFGSGTRLTVV.

The gene calls are TRBV11-2 and TRBJ1-4, with 9 bases fitting TRBD1. The germline V gene encodes CDR1 SGHAT and CDR2 FQNNGV. This CDR3 contains 15 residues. V dropped 6 bases and J dropped 7; count of bases not matched to a gene: 9. CDR3 residues: CASRAYRGQGEKLFF. The CDR3 nucleotides are TGTGCCAGCAGGGCGTACAGGGGGCAGGGTGAAAAACTGTTTTTT.

The chain couples TRBV6-1 to TRBJ1-1, with a weak D call TRBD1 (6 bases). Trimming cost V 11 bases and J 0 bases, with 13 bases left between them. The CDR3 runs 13 residues. Looked up from germline, CDR1 is MNHNS and CDR2 is SASEGT. CDR3 sequence (DNA): TGTGCCGGAAGGACAGTTTTGAACACTGAAGCTTTCTTT. It is translated as CAGRTVLNTEAFF.

The count of this clone is one. This rearrangement joins TRBV7-9 to TRBJ1-2; 9 bases agree with TRBD1. The CDR3 has 15 amino acids. Germline-derived CDR1 and CDR2 are SEHNR and FQNEAQ (reference sequence). The V gene end was trimmed by 4 bases and the J gene end by 3 bases; junction bases not matched to a gene: 6. CDR3: CASSSGTGTHYGYTF. The CDR3 coding sequence is TGTGCCAGCAGCTCCGGGACAGGGACGCACTATGGCTACACCTTC.

The V and J genes are TRBV2 and TRBJ1-5; TRBD1 is a possible D gene (5 bases). Per the germline V gene, CDR1 is SNHLY and CDR2 is FYNNEI. Deletions cut 6 bases from V and 4 bases from J, with 16 bases between. The length of the CDR3 is 15 residues. The CDR3 nucleotides read TGTGCCAGCAGCCCCCGTCGACAGAGTAATCAGCCCCAGCATTTT. Its translation is CASSPRRQSNQPQHF.

This clone was detected only a few times. As DNA, the CDR3 is TGTGCCAGCAGCTTAGCAGGAGGCAGCCTTGGGGAGCAGTACTTC. It translates to CASSLAGGSLGEQYF. The V call is TRBV7-9, the J call TRBJ2-7; possible D gene TRBD2, 5 bases. The ends were cut back, 0 bases at V and 7 bases at J, with 16 bases in the middle. The CDR3 is 15 amino acids. Germline V CDR1 and CDR2: SEHNR, FQNEAQ (reference sequence).

The sample holds a few counts of this clone. The J gene is TRBJ1-1, the V gene TRBV5-4; 9 bases are a match to TRBD1. The CDR3 covers 16 residues. Trimming cost V 4 bases and J 1 base; bases outside gene matches: 8. Germline loops: CDR1 SGHNT, CDR2 YYREEE (reference sequence). The CDR3 spells CASSGYGTGKNTEAFF. The CDR3 DNA reads as TGTGCCAGCAGCGGATACGGGACAGGGAAGAACACTGAAGCTTTCTTT.

There are a few counts of this clone. This chain joins TRBV4-2 and TRBJ2-5, with TRBD2 matching 15 bases. Trimming removed 1 base from V and 2 bases from J; junction bases left unmatched: 2. Germline V lookup: CDR1 LGHNA, CDR2 YNFKEQ. This CDR3 comprises 17 residues. The CDR3 nucleotides are TGTGCCAGCAGCCAAGCTGGACTAGCGGGGGGGCAAGAGACCCAGTACTTC. Translated, it gives CASSQAGLAGGQETQYF.

The sample holds one count of this clone. The J gene is TRBJ2-7, the V gene TRBV19; 10 nucleotides align to TRBD1. The J segment lost 5 bases and the V segment lost 8 bases, leaving 12 bases of the junction unmatched. The CDR3 is made up of 15 amino acids. Germline V lookup: CDR1 LNHDA, CDR2 SQIVND (reference sequence). The CDR3 region is CASSRRDRGLDEQYF. The CDR3 DNA reads TGTGCCAGTTCAAGGCGAGACAGGGGGCTGGACGAGCAGTACTTC.

Only one count was recorded for this clone. CDR3 sequence: CASSVRGHTDTQYF. The CDR3 DNA is TGTGCCAGCAGTGTCAGGGGGCACACAGATACGCAGTATTTT. The rearrangement uses TRBV6-1 and TRBJ2-3; 8 bases map to TRBD1. J lost 2 bases, V lost 4 bases, and 2 bases had no gene match. In germline, CDR1 is MNHNS, CDR2 SASEGT. CDR3 size: 14 residues.

This chain joins TRBV9 and TRBJ2-5, with 12 nucleotides matching TRBD2. The CDR3 extends over 16 amino acids. CDR1 and CDR2 (germline): SGDLS, YYNGEE. The junction had 11 bases not matched to a gene; V was cut back by 4 bases and J by 7 bases. CDR3 nucleotide sequence: TGTGCCAGCAGCACGGGACTAGCGGGCTTCTCCGGGACCCAGTACTTC. Protein: CASSTGLAGFSGTQYF.

This chain links TRBV19 with TRBJ2-5; 10 nucleotides align to TRBD1. Germline values: CDR1 LNHDA, CDR2 SQIVND (reference sequence). This CDR3 is 15 amino acids long. The V segment lost 7 bases and the J segment 3 bases; nucleotides outside the gene matches: 8. CDR3 amino acids: CASNDPGQGKETQYF. The CDR3, as DNA: TGTGCCAGTAATGACCCGGGACAGGGGAAAGAGACCCAGTACTTC.

This chain uses TRBV12-5 with TRBJ2-2, with D possibly TRBD1 on 6 matching bases. Germline V lookup: CDR1 LGHNT, CDR2 FRNRAP. V lost 10 bases and J lost 4, with 13 bases in between. CDR3 length: 13 residues. The CDR3 here is CANSDRPTGELFF. Written as DNA, the CDR3 is TGTGCTAACTCGGACAGACCCACCGGGGAGCTGTTTTTT.

This clone appeared a single time. The chain couples TRBV6-1 to TRBJ1-5, with TRBD1 matching 8 bases. Germline V gene data show CDR1 as MNHNS and CDR2 as SASEGT. The J segment lost 8 bases and the V segment lost 10 bases, leaving 13 bases of the junction unmatched. The CDR3 runs to 14 residues. The CDR3: CATTVQGAPEPQHF. In DNA, the CDR3 is TGTGCCACAACAGTTCAGGGGGCGCCTGAGCCCCAGCATTTT.

This clone was seen only once. The V and J genes are TRBV4-1 and TRBJ1-1; D might be TRBD1 (6 bases). Germline CDR1 is MGHRA and CDR2 is YSYEKL. CDR3 length: 15 residues. Trimming took off 1 base at V and 0 bases at J, with 9 bases between the two ends. The CDR3: CASSQADRLNTEAFF. In DNA form, the CDR3 reads TGCGCCAGCAGCCAAGCCGACAGGTTGAACACTGAAGCTTTCTTT.

The CDR3: CASSDTFTGELFF. The CDR3 DNA sequence: TGTGCCAGCAGTGACACTTTCACCGGGGAGCTGTTTTTT. The V and J genes are TRBV2 and TRBJ2-2; D is uncertain. V was pared by 3 bases and J by 4 bases, with 6 bases between. The CDR3 consists of 13 residues. CDR1 is SNHLY, CDR2 FYNNEI, per germline.

This clone came up once. This chain uses TRBV5-5 with TRBJ2-1; D is perhaps TRBD2 (5 bases). Trimming removed 4 bases from V and 3 bases from J, with 11 bases in between. Germline assignment: CDR1 SGHKS and CDR2 YYEKEE (reference sequence). The CDR3 totals 14 residues. This chain's CDR3 is CASSRTGDYNEQFF. The CDR3 DNA is TGTGCCAGCAGCCGTACCGGGGACTACAATGAGCAGTTCTTC.

The CDR3 protein is CASLDTGTSGRSSYNEQFF. CDR3 coding DNA: TGTGCCAGCCTCGATACCGGGACTAGCGGACGAAGCTCCTACAATGAGCAGTTCTTC. The V call is TRBV2, the J call TRBJ2-1, with 11 bases matching TRBD2. The V gene's germline CDR1 is SNHLY and CDR2 FYNNEI. The J segment lost 0 bases and the V segment lost 8 bases, leaving 15 bases of the junction unmatched. The CDR3 is made up of 19 amino acids.

The DNA of the CDR3 is TGTGCCAGTAGTATAGATCACTCAGGGATGACCTACAATGAGCAGTTCTTC. It encodes CASSIDHSGMTYNEQFF. This chain links TRBV19 with TRBJ2-1, with D maybe TRBD1 (5 bases). CDR1 and CDR2 (germline): LNHDA, SQIVND (reference sequence). The CDR3 length is 17 residues. The germline V and J ends were trimmed by 0 bases and 2 bases, with 14 bases remaining between them.

The chain recombines TRBV6-5 with TRBJ2-7; D is unresolved. Germline assignment: CDR1 MNHEY and CDR2 SVGAGI. The CDR3 contains 11 residues. The germline V and J ends were trimmed by 2 bases and 3 bases, with 2 bases remaining between them. The CDR3 sequence is CASSYLYEQYF. In nucleotides, the CDR3 is TGTGCCAGCAGTTACCTCTACGAGCAGTACTTC.

The chain combines TRBV6-1 with TRBJ2-3; 12 nucleotides align to TRBD2. The J segment lost 3 bases and the V segment lost 3 bases, leaving 10 bases of the junction unmatched. The CDR3 totals 18 residues. Germline CDR1 is MNHNS and CDR2 is SASEGT. The CDR3: CASSESGLAGWRTDTQYF. The CDR3 region has the DNA TGTGCCAGCAGTGAGAGTGGACTAGCGGGATGGAGGACAGATACGCAGTATTTT.

The chain has TRBV11-3 and TRBJ2-2; TRBD1 is a possible D gene (5 bases). This CDR3 comprises 15 residues. The V end was cut by 2 bases, the J end by 1 base, with 8 bases between. Germline V lookup: CDR1 SGHNT, CDR2 YENEEA. CDR3 nucleotides: TGTGCCAGCAGCTTATATCAGGGGAACACCGGGGAGCTGTTTTTT. Residues: CASSLYQGNTGELFF.

The chain couples TRBV5-4 to TRBJ2-2, with D possibly being TRBD2 (5 bases). The V gene's germline CDR1 is SGHNT and CDR2 YYREEE (reference sequence). The V and J ends lost 4 bases and 0 bases respectively, with 10 bases between them. The CDR3 length is 15 residues. CDR3 bases: TGTGCCAGCAGCCCCGACTACTCGAACACCGGGGAGCTGTTTTTT. Protein sequence: CASSPDYSNTGELFF.

The rearrangement links TRBV5-1 to TRBJ2-5, with 10 bases that match TRBD2. V lost 0 bases to trimming and J lost 4 bases; unmatched junction nucleotides: 6. Germline V gives CDR1 SGHRS, CDR2 YFSETQ. This CDR3 comprises 16 residues. This chain's CDR3 is CASSLGPAGGTETQYF. In DNA form, the CDR3 reads TGCGCCAGCAGCTTGGGTCCAGCGGGAGGGACAGAGACCCAGTACTTC.

The V and J genes are TRBV19 and TRBJ1-5; TRBD1 might be the D (5 bases). The CDR3 length is 13 residues. Between the trimmed V and J ends, which lost 7 bases and 5 bases, there was a span of 12 bases. In germline, CDR1 is LNHDA, CDR2 SQIVND (reference sequence). CDR3 region: CASNGGGDQPQHF. The CDR3 DNA is TGTGCCAGTAATGGGGGAGGGGATCAGCCCCAGCATTTT.

The genes are TRBV5-4 and TRBJ2-1; 8 nucleotides line up with TRBD1. CDR3 length: 13 residues. The V gene end was trimmed by 2 bases and the J gene end by 5 bases; junction bases not matched to a gene: 0. Germline CDR1 SGHNT, CDR2 YYREEE (reference sequence). CDR3 in DNA: TGTGCCAGCAGCTTACAGGGGGACAATGAGCAGTTCTTC. Amino acids: CASSLQGDNEQFF.